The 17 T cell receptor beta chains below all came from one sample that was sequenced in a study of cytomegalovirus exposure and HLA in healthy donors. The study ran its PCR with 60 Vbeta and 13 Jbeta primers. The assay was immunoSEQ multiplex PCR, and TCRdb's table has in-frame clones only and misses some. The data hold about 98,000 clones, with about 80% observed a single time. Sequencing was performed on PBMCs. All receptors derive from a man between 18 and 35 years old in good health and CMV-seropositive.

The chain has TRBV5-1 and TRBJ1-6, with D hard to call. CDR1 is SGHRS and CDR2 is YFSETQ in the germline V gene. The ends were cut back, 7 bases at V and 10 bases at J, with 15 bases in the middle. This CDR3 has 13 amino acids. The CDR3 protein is CASSGVSESPLHF. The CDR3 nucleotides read TGCGCCAGCTCCGGGGTCAGCGAATCACCCCTCCACTTT. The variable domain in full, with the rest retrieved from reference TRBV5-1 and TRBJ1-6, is KAGVTQTPRYLIKTRGQQVTLSCSPISGHRSVSWYQQTPGQGLQFLFEYFSETQRNKGNFPGRFSGRQFSNSRSEMNVSTLELGDSALYLCASSGVSESPLHFGNGTRLTVT.

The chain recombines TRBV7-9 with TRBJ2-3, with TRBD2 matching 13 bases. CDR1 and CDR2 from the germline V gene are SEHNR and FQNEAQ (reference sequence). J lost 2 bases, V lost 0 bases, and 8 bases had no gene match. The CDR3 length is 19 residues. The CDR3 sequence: CASSLATMTSGGTTDTQYF. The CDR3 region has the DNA TGTGCCAGCAGCTTAGCCACTATGACTAGCGGGGGGACCACAGATACGCAGTATTTT.

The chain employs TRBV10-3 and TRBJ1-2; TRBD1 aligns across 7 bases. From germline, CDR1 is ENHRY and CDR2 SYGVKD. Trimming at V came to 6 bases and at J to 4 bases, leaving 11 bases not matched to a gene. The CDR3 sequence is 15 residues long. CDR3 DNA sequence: TGTGCCATCAGCGCTGGACAGGTGGGAACCTATGGCTACACCTTC. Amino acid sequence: CAISAGQVGTYGYTF.

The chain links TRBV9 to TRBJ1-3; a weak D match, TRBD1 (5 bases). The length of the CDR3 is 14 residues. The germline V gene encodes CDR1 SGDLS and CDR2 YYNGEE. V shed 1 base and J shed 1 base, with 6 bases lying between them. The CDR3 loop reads CASSVQGSGNTIYF. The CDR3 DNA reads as TGTGCCAGCAGCGTACAGGGATCTGGAAACACCATATATTTT.

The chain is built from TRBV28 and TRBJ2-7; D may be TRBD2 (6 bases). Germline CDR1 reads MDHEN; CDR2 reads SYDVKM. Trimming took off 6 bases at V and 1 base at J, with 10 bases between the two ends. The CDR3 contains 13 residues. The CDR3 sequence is CASRTSHSYEQYF. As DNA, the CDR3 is TGTGCCAGCAGAACTAGCCATTCCTACGAGCAGTACTTC.

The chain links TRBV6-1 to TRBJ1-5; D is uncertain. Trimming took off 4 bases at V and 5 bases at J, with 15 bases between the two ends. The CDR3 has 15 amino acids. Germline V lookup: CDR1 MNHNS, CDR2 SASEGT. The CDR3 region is CASSALGDDYQPQHF. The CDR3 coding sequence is TGTGCCAGCAGTGCGTTGGGCGATGATTATCAGCCCCAGCATTTT.

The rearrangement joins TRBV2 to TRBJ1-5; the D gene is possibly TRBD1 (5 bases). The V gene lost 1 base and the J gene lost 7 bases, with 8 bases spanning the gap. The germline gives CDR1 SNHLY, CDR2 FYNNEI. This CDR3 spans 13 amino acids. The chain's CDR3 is CASSEEQAQPQHF. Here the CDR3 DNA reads TGTGCCAGCAGTGAAGAACAGGCACAGCCCCAGCATTTT.

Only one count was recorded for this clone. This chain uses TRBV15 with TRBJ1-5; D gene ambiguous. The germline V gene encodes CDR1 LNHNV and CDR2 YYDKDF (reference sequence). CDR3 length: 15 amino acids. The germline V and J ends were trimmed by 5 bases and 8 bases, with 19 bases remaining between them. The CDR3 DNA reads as TGTGCCACCAGCCTCGGAGGAGGCTCACACGAGCCCCAGCATTTT. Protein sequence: CATSLGGGSHEPQHF.

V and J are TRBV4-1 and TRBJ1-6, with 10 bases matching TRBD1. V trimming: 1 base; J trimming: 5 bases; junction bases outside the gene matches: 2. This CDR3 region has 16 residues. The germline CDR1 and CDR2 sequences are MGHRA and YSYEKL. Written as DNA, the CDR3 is TGCGCCAGCAGCCAAGTGGGACAGGGGCATAATTCACCCCTCCACTTT. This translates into CASSQVGQGHNSPLHF.

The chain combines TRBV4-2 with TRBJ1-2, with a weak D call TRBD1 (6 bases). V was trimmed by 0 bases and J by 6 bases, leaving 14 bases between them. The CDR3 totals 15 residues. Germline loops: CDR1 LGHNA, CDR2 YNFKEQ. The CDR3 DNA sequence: TGTGCCAGCAGCCAAGAGACAGGTACTTCGAATGGCTACACCTTC. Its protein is CASSQETGTSNGYTF.

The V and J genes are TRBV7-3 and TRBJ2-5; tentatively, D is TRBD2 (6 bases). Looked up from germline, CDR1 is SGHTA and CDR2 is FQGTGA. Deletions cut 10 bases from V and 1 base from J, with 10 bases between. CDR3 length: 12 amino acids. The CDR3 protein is CATASAQETQYF. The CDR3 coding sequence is TGTGCCACCGCTAGCGCCCAAGAGACCCAGTACTTC.

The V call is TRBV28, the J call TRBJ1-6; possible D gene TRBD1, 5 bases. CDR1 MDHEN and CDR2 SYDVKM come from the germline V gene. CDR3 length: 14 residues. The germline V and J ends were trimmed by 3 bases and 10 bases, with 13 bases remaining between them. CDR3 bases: TGTGCCAGCAGTTTGCCAGGGTACGAGTCACCCCTCCACTTT. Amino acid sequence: CASSLPGYESPLHF.

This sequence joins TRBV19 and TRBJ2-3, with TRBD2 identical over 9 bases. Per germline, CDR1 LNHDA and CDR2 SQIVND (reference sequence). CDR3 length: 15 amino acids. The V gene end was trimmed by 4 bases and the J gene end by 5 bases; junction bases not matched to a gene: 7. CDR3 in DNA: TGTGCCAGTAGTAGCGGCGGGGGGGCAGGAGATACGCAGTATTTT. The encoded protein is CASSSGGGAGDTQYF.

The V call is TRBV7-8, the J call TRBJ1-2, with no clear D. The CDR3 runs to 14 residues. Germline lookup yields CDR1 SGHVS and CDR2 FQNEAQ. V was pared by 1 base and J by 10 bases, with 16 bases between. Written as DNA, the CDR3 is TGTGCCAGCAGCTTAGACAGAACCAAGTCGGTCTACACCTTC. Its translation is CASSLDRTKSVYTF.

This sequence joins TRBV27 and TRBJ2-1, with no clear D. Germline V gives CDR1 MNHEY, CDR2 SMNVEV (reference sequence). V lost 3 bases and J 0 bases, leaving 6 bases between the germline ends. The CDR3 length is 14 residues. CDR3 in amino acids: CASSFPSSYNEQFF. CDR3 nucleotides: TGTGCCAGCAGTTTCCCTAGCTCCTACAATGAGCAGTTCTTC.

The CDR3 here is CAWSGSSGGFVETQYF. In DNA form, the CDR3 reads TGTGCCTGGAGTGGGTCTAGCGGGGGGTTTGTGGAGACCCAGTACTTC. The chain joins TRBV30 to TRBJ2-5; TRBD2 aligns across 11 bases. V dropped 1 base and J dropped 5; count of bases not matched to a gene: 9. This CDR3 spans 16 amino acids. The germline gives CDR1 GTSNPN, CDR2 SVGIG (reference sequence).

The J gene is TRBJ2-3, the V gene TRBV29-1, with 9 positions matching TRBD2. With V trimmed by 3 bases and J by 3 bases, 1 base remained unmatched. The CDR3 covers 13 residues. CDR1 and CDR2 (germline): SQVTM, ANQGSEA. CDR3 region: CSVERGGTDTQYF. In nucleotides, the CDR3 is TGCAGCGTTGAGCGGGGGGGGACAGATACGCAGTATTTT.